These 22 T cell receptor beta chains came from one sample sequenced in a study of blood T cell repertoires in COVID-19. The repertoire was sequenced with immunoSEQ multiplex PCR; TCRdb's copy has only in-frame clones and lacks some. This sample yields about 250,000 clones, of which 85% are seen a single time; less than 6.5% belongs to the top ten. The sample comprised peripheral blood. These receptors were obtained from a man aged 50-59 years with active or convalescent COVID-19.

The chain couples TRBV27 to TRBJ1-1, with no clear D. The CDR3 is made up of 16 amino acids. Germline lookup yields CDR1 MNHEY and CDR2 SMNVEV (reference sequence). V was clipped by 5 bases and J by 1 base, with 17 bases between them. This CDR3 is CASSPLPGRANTEAFF. The CDR3 nucleotides read TGTGCCAGCAGTCCTCTCCCGGGGAGGGCGAACACTGAAGCTTTCTTT.

This clone was seen once. The V call is TRBV30, the J call TRBJ1-2, with D possibly matching TRBD1 (6 bases). Trimming cost V 1 base and J 8 bases, with 14 bases left between them. The germline gives CDR1 GTSNPN, CDR2 SVGIG (reference sequence). The CDR3 sequence is 13 residues long. The CDR3 protein is CAWSGRHRVGYTF. CDR3 nucleotide sequence: TGTGCCTGGAGTGGACGACACAGGGTCGGCTACACCTTC.

This chain connects TRBV9 to TRBJ1-2; D is uncertain. The CDR3 is 15 amino acids. V lost 2 bases and J lost 3, with 14 bases in between. Germline CDR1 and CDR2: SGDLS and YYNGEE. CDR3 amino acids: CASSVDLGSYYGYTF. The CDR3, as DNA: TGTGCCAGCAGCGTGGACTTGGGGTCCTACTATGGCTACACCTTC.

This chain joins TRBV7-8 and TRBJ1-4; 7 bases agree with TRBD1. This CDR3 spans 16 amino acids. V gave up 5 bases and J gave up 6 bases; unmatched junction bases: 12. From germline, CDR1 is SGHVS and CDR2 FQNEAQ. The CDR3 region is CASSPGVGGAYEKLFF. The CDR3 bases are TGTGCCAGCAGCCCGGGGGTAGGGGGCGCGTATGAAAAACTGTTTTTT.

The chain employs TRBV6-5 and TRBJ1-1; a possible D gene is TRBD1 (6 bases). From germline, CDR1 is MNHEY and CDR2 SVGAGI. V was cut by 0 bases and J by 11 bases, with 19 bases left in between. The CDR3 spans 15 residues. CDR3 amino acids: CASSYSTRFQGYAFF. The CDR3 bases are TGTGCCAGCAGTTACTCGACTCGTTTCCAGGGGTACGCTTTCTTT.

The rearrangement links TRBV2 to TRBJ2-5; 9 nucleotides align to TRBD1. The CDR3 runs 14 residues. The V and J ends lost 7 bases and 6 bases, in that order; junction bases with no gene match: 9. CDR1 is SNHLY and CDR2 is FYNNEI in the germline V gene. The CDR3 here is CASIPGTGTQTQYF. CDR3 DNA sequence: TGTGCCAGCATCCCTGGGACAGGGACGCAGACCCAGTACTTC.

This clone came up once. This sequence joins TRBV5-4 and TRBJ2-1; TRBD2 is a possible D gene (6 bases). The CDR3 has 15 residues. Germline CDR1 and CDR2: SGHNT and YYREEE (reference sequence). Trimming removed 0 bases at V and 4 bases at J, with 11 bases between. This CDR3 is CASSLDSGLYNEQFF. CDR3 bases: TGTGCCAGCAGCTTGGACAGCGGGCTTTACAATGAGCAGTTCTTC.

The rearrangement joins TRBV18 to TRBJ2-6; possibly TRBD1 for D (5 bases). Germline V CDR1 and CDR2: KGHSH, LQKENI. V was shortened by 6 bases and J by 1 base, with 16 bases between the two germline ends. The CDR3 loop spans 17 amino acids. CDR3 DNA sequence: TGTGCCAGCTCGCCGACCGATACAGGATCTGGGGCCAACGTCCTGACTTTC. This encodes CASSPTDTGSGANVLTF.

The rearrangement uses TRBV19 and TRBJ2-7; 10 positions agree with TRBD1. Per germline, CDR1 LNHDA and CDR2 SQIVND (reference sequence). V dropped 5 bases and J dropped 3; count of bases not matched to a gene: 7. The CDR3 sequence is 15 residues long. The DNA for the CDR3 is TGTGCCAGTAGTCCCCAGGGACAGGGGATCTACGAGCAGTACTTC. This gives the protein CASSPQGQGIYEQYF.

As concerns this clone: The junction and the germline gene differ at one end; a read error may be behind it. This chain connects TRBV10-3 to TRBJ2-3, with 8 nucleotides matching TRBD2. This CDR3 comprises 16 residues. In germline, CDR1 is ENHRY, CDR2 SYGVKD. The CDR3 region is CAIGDSGAPNTDTQYF. The CDR3, as DNA: TGTGCCATCGGTGATAGCGGGGCCCCTAACACAGATACGCAGTATTTT.

The chain has TRBV30 and TRBJ1-1, with 7 bases that match TRBD1. This CDR3 spans 16 amino acids. Germline-derived CDR1 and CDR2 are GTSNPN and SVGIG (reference sequence). The V segment lost 0 bases and the J segment 0 bases; nucleotides outside the gene matches: 7. The CDR3 DNA is TGTGCCTGGAGTGTACGGGGACAGTTCATGAACACTGAAGCTTTCTTT. This translates into CAWSVRGQFMNTEAFF.

The genes are TRBV5-6 and TRBJ1-2; D perhaps matches TRBD1 (5 bases). The CDR3 extends over 15 amino acids. From germline, CDR1 is SGHDT and CDR2 YYEEEE. V was shortened by 4 bases and J by 2 bases, with 15 bases between the two germline ends. CDR3 protein: CASSQRGLSNYGYTF. The CDR3 DNA reads as TGTGCCAGCAGCCAGCGGGGACTCTCGAACTATGGCTACACCTTC.

The chain has TRBV12-3 or TRBV12-4 and TRBJ2-3; no definite D call. V was pared by 6 bases and J by 3 bases, with 10 bases between. The CDR3 totals 13 residues. This chain's CDR3 is CASSLALTDTQYF. CDR3 DNA sequence: TGTGCCAGCAGCCTGGCCCTGACAGATACGCAGTATTTT.

V usage is TRBV25-1 and J usage is TRBJ2-6, with TRBD2 matching over 7 bases. Germline-derived CDR1 and CDR2 are MGHDK and SYGVNS. V shed 8 bases, J shed 4 bases, and the junction held 8 bases outside the gene matches. The CDR3 sequence is 15 residues long. The CDR3 DNA follows: TGTGCCAGCCAAATAAGCGGGGCGGGGGCCAACGTCCTGACTTTC. Protein sequence: CASQISGAGANVLTF.

This clone was counted once. The rearrangement links TRBV7-2 to TRBJ2-3; D not resolved. The CDR3 covers 14 residues. The germline V and J ends were trimmed by 0 bases and 6 bases, with 10 bases remaining between them. The germline CDR1 and CDR2 sequences are SGHTA and FQGNSA. This chain's CDR3 is CASSLALSSDTQYF. The CDR3 nucleotides are TGTGCCAGCAGCTTAGCCCTTAGCTCGGATACGCAGTATTTT. The variable domain in full, with the rest retrieved from reference TRBV7-2 and TRBJ2-3, is GAGVSQSPSNKVTEKGKDVELRCDPISGHTALYWYRQSLGQGLEFLIYFQGNSAPDKSGLPSDRFSAERTGGSVSTLTIQRTQQEDSAVYLCASSLALSSDTQYFGPGTRLTVL.

V usage is TRBV5-6 and J usage is TRBJ2-3, with 8 nucleotides matching TRBD2. The CDR3 has 13 residues. Germline CDR1 is SGHDT and CDR2 is YYEEEE. V was clipped by 4 bases and J by 5 bases; unmatched bases: 3. The CDR3 region is CASSPGGGDTQYF. The CDR3 bases are TGTGCCAGCAGCCCGGGAGGGGGAGATACGCAGTATTTT.

The chain employs TRBV7-6 and TRBJ1-4, with 9 bases fitting TRBD1. The CDR3 totals 15 residues. V dropped 2 bases and J dropped 4; count of bases not matched to a gene: 2. Germline-derived CDR1 and CDR2 are SGHVS and FNYEAQ. CDR3 nucleotide sequence: TGTGCCAGCAGCTTACTGGACAGGGGTAATGAAAAACTGTTTTTT. It is translated as CASSLLDRGNEKLFF.

The chain recombines TRBV28 with TRBJ1-5; 7 bases map to TRBD1. The CDR3 has 14 amino acids. The ends lost 1 base at V and 5 bases at J; junction bases unmatched: 2. Germline V gene data show CDR1 as MDHEN and CDR2 as SYDVKM. The CDR3 sequence is CASSLSGGYQPQHF. For the CDR3, the DNA is TGTGCCAGCAGTTTATCAGGGGGGTATCAGCCCCAGCATTTT.

The chain joins TRBV28 to TRBJ1-1; no clear D. This CDR3 contains 12 residues. V lost 8 bases and J lost 1, with 8 bases in between. Looked up from germline, CDR1 is MDHEN and CDR2 is SYDVKM. CDR3 DNA: TGTGCCAGCTTGGAGGGGAACACTGAAGCTTTCTTT. Translated, it gives CASLEGNTEAFF.

The chain has TRBV6-5 and TRBJ1-2; tentative D call: TRBD1 (6 bases). CDR3 size: 14 residues. The V end was cut by 2 bases, the J end by 5 bases, with 12 bases between. Germline V gene sequence: CDR1 MNHEY, CDR2 SVGAGI. DNA of the CDR3: TGTGCCAGCAGTTACGACCCCCAGGGGTATGGCTACACCTTC. This translates into CASSYDPQGYGYTF.

This clone appeared a single time. This sequence joins TRBV24-1 and TRBJ2-5; TRBD2 matches 12 bases. Germline V gene sequence: CDR1 KGHDR, CDR2 SFDVKD. The CDR3 is 15 amino acids. V trimming: 2 bases; J trimming: 5 bases; junction bases outside the gene matches: 2. Written as DNA, the CDR3 is TGTGCCACCAGTGATTCCCTAGCGGGGGGGGAGACCCAGTACTTC. This translates into CATSDSLAGGETQYF.

As to this clone: This sample includes further DNA sequences coding for the same CDR3. The gene calls are TRBV15 and TRBJ2-5, with TRBD2 identical over 9 bases. This CDR3 has 14 amino acids. Germline CDR1 is LNHNV and CDR2 is YYDKDF (reference sequence). J was trimmed by 2 bases and V by 6 bases; bases with no gene match: 4. This CDR3 is CATSRTSEQETQYF. The CDR3 DNA follows: TGTGCCACCAGTAGGACTAGCGAACAAGAGACCCAGTACTTC.